Listed below are T cell receptor beta chains from one sample, sequenced in a study of early T cells in non-severe SARS-CoV-2 infection. TCRdb reanalysed the 5' RACE reads using MiXCR and keeps one entry per CDR3 protein. The sample holds roughly 28,000 distinct CDR3 sequences, about 5.8% seen once. The sequenced material came from whole blood. The receptors derive from an adult who was a healthcare worker with PCR-confirmed SARS-CoV-2 infection or an uninfected control (not recorded which). CDR3s include the opening cysteine and the closing phenylalanine or tryptophan. D genes are given only for firm matches. A clone size is listed for some rows: how often the clone was seen (once, few, many), or a class if it is expanded.

J: TRBJ2-7
V: TRBV2
size: few
D: TRBD2
CDR3: CASSSGTSGAWDEQYF
DNA: TGTGCCAGCAGTTCGGGGACTAGCGGGGCCTGGGATGAGCAGTACTTC

J: TRBJ2-2
V: TRBV11-2
size: many
D: .
CDR3: CASSLAAVSTGELFF
DNA: TGTGCCAGCAGCTTAGCAGCGGTCTCCACCGGGGAGCTGTTTTTT

J: TRBJ1-6
V: TRBV27
size: medium-sized
D: .
CDR3: CASSSRSRSPLHF
DNA: TGTGCCAGCAGCTCCCGGAGTAGGTCACCCCTCCACTTT

J: TRBJ2-3
V: TRBV12-3/TRBV12-4
size: many
D: .
CDR3: CASSYGSTQYF
DNA: TGTGCCAGCAGTTACGGTTCTACGCAGTATTTT

J: TRBJ2-3
V: TRBV20-1
size: many
D: TRBD2
CDR3: CSANHPTSGSTDTQYF
DNA: TGCAGTGCTAACCACCCGACTAGCGGGAGCACAGATACGCAGTATTTT

J: TRBJ2-7
V: TRBV7-3
size: few
D: TRBD2
CDR3: CASRPSGTSDEQYF
DNA: TGTGCCAGCAGACCCTCCGGGACTAGCGACGAGCAGTACTTC

J: TRBJ2-3
V: TRBV9
size: .
D: .
CDR3: CASSVTPTDTQYF
DNA: TGTGCCAGCAGCGTAACACCTACAGATACGCAGTATTTT

J: TRBJ2-2
V: TRBV28
size: few
D: .
CDR3: CASTPVDTWNTGELFF
DNA: TGTGCCAGCACCCCTGTGGACACCTGGAACACCGGGGAGCTGTTTTTT

J: TRBJ2-4
V: TRBV27
size: large
D: TRBD1
CDR3: CASSPLVGTAVAKNIQYF
DNA: TGTGCCAGCAGCCCACTTGTAGGGACAGCGGTAGCCAAAAACATTCAGTACTTC

J: TRBJ2-7
V: TRBV5-1
size: many
D: .
CDR3: CASKRIVDEQYF
DNA: TGCGCCAGCAAGAGGATAGTCGACGAGCAGTACTTC

J: TRBJ2-3
V: TRBV5-1
size: many
D: TRBD2
CDR3: CASSLGGLAGADTQYF
DNA: TGCGCCAGCAGCTTGGGGGGACTAGCGGGAGCAGATACGCAGTATTTT

J: TRBJ1-5
V: TRBV12-3/TRBV12-4
size: .
D: .
CDR3: CASTAGQYSNQPQHF
DNA: TGTGCCAGCACTGCCGGACAGTATAGCAATCAGCCCCAGCATTTT